The clone carrying this T cell receptor (beta chain) has a count of ten or more. This specimen comes from a study of control samples from healthy donors and cancer patients. Generated by immunoSEQ multiplex PCR, the TCRdb table keeps only in-frame clones and is missing some. The repertoire includes about 89,000 clones, more than 75% of them detected once, and under 25% sits in the top ten. The sequence derives from a man aged 30 to 39 in good health. Source material: blood.

The chain's CDR3 is CASSQESSLAGQETQYF. The CDR3 nucleotides are TGTGCCAGCAGCCAAGAAAGCTCCCTAGCGGGGCAAGAGACCCAGTACTTC. This sequence joins TRBV3-1 (or the pseudogene TRBV3-2) and TRBJ2-5; 9 nucleotides agree with TRBD2. The CDR3 sequence is 17 residues long. Germline CDR1 LGHDT, CDR2 YNNKEL (reference sequence). With 0 bases clipped from V and 2 bases from J, the junction kept 7 bases outside the gene matches.